This TCR beta chain derives from a study of control samples from healthy donors and cancer patients. Looked up from germline, CDR1 is SGDLS and CDR2 is YYNGEE. The V end was cut by 0 bases, the J end by 2 bases, with 16 bases between. CDR3 length equals 17 residues. Libraries were prepared by immunoSEQ multiplex PCR; TCRdb keeps only in-frame clonotypes and omits some of them. This table holds tens of thousands of clones, around 96% found once. The V and J genes are TRBV9 and TRBJ2-3; a weak D match, TRBD2 (7 bases). Sequencing was carried out using blood. This TCR was recovered from a woman aged 30 to 39 in good health. CDR3 residues: CASSVEGGIGITDTQYF. The CDR3 region has the DNA TGTGCCAGCAGCGTAGAGGGGGGGATCGGGATCACAGATACGCAGTATTTT.